This note documents a single TCR beta chain sequence. The sample comes from a study of blood T cell repertoires in COVID-19. The CDR3 has 14 residues. Germline assignment: CDR1 MNHEY and CDR2 SMNVEV (reference sequence). V lost 5 bases, J lost 0 bases, and 2 bases stayed unmatched. The method was immunoSEQ multiplex PCR; TCRdb's version includes in-frame clones alone and lacks a portion of them. The repertoire holds fewer than 350,000 clones, under 90% seen once, with around 4.8% in the top ten. This sequence originates from a man between 60 and 70 years old who had recovered from COVID-19. V usage is TRBV27 and J usage is TRBJ2-7, with TRBD1 matching over 9 bases. The sample consisted of PBMCs or T cells enriched from blood (not recorded which). The CDR3 DNA sequence: TGTGCCAGCAGTGGGACAGGGCTCTCCTACGAGCAGTACTTC. This sequence encodes CASSGTGLSYEQYF.